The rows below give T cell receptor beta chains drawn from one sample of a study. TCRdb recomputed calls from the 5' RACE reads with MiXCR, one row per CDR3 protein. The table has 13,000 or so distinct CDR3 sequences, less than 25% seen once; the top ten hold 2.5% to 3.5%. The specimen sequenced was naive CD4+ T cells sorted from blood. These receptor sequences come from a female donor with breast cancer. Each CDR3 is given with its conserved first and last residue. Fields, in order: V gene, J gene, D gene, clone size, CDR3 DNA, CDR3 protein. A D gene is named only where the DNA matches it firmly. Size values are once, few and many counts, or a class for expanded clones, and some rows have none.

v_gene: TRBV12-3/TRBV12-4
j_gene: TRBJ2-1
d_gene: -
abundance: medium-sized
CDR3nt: TGTGCCAGCACCAAGACCCCATCTCGAGAGCAGTTCTTC
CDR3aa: CASTKTPSREQFF

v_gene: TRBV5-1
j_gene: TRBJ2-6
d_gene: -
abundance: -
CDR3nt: TGCGCCAGCAATCTCTCTAGGGCAAACGTCCTGACTTTC
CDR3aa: CASNLSRANVLTF

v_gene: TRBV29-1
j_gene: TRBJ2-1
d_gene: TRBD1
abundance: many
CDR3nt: TGCAGCGTTGAGAGGGACAGGGAACCCCCAAATGAGCAGTTCTTC
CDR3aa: CSVERDREPPNEQFF

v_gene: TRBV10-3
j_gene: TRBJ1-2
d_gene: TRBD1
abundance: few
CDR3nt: TGTGCCATCAGTGAGCCGGGACAGGGGGCCTATGGCTACACCTTC
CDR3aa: CAISEPGQGAYGYTF

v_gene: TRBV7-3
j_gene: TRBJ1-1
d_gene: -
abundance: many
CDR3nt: TGTGCCAGCAGCGCCTACAGGGATACTGAAGCTTTCTTT
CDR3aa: CASSAYRDTEAFF

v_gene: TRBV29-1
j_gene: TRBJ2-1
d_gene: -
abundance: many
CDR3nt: TGCAGCGCCGGGGGCGGTAGCTCCTACAATGAGCAGTTCTTC
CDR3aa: CSAGGGSSYNEQFF

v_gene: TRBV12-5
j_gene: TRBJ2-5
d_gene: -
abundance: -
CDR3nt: TGTGCTAGTGGTTTGGGGGAAGAGACCCAGTACTTC
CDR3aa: CASGLGEETQYF

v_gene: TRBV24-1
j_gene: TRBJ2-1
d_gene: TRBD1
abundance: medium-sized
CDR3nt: TGTGCCACCAGTGACCCGGGACAGGCTTACAATGAGCAGTTCTTC
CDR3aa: CATSDPGQAYNEQFF

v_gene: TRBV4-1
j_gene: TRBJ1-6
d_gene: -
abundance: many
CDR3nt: TGCGCCAGCAGCCAAGAGGCGACAGCCTATAATTCACCCCTCCACTTT
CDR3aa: CASSQEATAYNSPLHF

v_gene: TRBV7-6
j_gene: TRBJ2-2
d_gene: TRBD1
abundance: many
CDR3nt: TGTGCCAGCAGCTGGGACAGGGTCCACACCGGGGAGCTGTTTTTT
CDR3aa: CASSWDRVHTGELFF

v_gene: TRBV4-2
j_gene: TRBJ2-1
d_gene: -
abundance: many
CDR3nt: TGTGCCAGCAGCCACTTTAGCGGATCCTCCTACAGTGAGCAGTTCTTC
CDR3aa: CASSHFSGSSYSEQFF

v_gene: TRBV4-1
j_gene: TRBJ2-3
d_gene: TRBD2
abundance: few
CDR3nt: TGCGCCAGCAGCTCCTCTGGACTAGCGACCCTTACAGATACGCAGTATTTT
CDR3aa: CASSSSGLATLTDTQYF

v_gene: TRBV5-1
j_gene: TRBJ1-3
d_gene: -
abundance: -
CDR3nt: TGCGCCAGCAGCCCCGTCGGCGGTGGAAACACCATATATTTT
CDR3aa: CASSPVGGGNTIYF

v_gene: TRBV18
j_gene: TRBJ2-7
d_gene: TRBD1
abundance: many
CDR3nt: TGTGCCAGCTCACAGACAGGGGGCCTGCTTTACGAGCAGTACTTC
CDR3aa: CASSQTGGLLYEQYF

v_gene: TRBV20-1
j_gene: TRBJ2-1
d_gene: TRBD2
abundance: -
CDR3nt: TGCAGTGCTTCTGGACTAGCGGGGTACAATGAGCAGTTCTTC
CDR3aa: CSASGLAGYNEQFF

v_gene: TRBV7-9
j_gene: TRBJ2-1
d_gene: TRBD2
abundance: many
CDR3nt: TGTGCCAGCAGCCCGAGGACTAGCGGGTCAAATGAGCAGTTCTTC
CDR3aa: CASSPRTSGSNEQFF

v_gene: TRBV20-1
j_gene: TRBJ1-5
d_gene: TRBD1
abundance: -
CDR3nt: TGCAGTGCTAGAGAACGGGGGATTGCCGGGACAGGATTCAATCAGCCCCAGCATTTT
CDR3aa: CSARERGIAGTGFNQPQHF

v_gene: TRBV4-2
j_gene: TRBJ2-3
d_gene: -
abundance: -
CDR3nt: TGTGCCAGCAGCCAGGCTAGCGCGAAGGATGAGCAGTATTTT
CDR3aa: CASSQASAKDEQYF

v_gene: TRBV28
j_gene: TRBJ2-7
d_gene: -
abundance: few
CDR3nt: TGTGCCAGCAGTTTCAGCTCCTACGAGCAGTACTTC
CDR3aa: CASSFSSYEQYF

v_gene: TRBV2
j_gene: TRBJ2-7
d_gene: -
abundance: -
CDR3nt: TGTGCCAGCAGGGATACGTCCTCGGGGGAGCAGTACTTC
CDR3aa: CASRDTSSGEQYF

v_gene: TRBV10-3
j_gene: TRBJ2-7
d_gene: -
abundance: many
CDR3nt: TGTGCCATCAGTGACCCATCCTACGAGCAGTACTTC
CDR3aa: CAISDPSYEQYF